This TCR beta chain was sequenced in a study of T cells in tuberculosis. For the study at large: In South Africa, adults with active tuberculosis were compared with IGRA-negative and latently infected IGRA-positive adolescents. Study-wide findings and caveats: Active tuberculosis TCR-alpha repertoires lay closer to GMM-specific TCRs than IGRA-negative controls, suggesting clonal expansion.

Trimming cost V 2 bases and J 6 bases; bases outside gene matches: 17. The germline V gene encodes CDR1 SGHKS and CDR2 YYEKEE (reference sequence). CDR3 length: 17 amino acids. Described time point: new active TB diagnosis, blood taken before or within 7 days of starting treatment. On this clone itself: Its antigen is not identified.

Sequenced by immunoSEQ multiplex PCR; TCRdb stores in-frame clones only, minus some. This table has tens of thousands of clones, 87% appearing once. This receptor was taken from an adult with tuberculosis. V gene TRBV5-5 combines with J gene TRBJ2-7; TRBD2 matches 7 bases. Specimen: PBMCs, collected at tuberculosis diagnosis. The CDR3 protein is CASSFPRGLVGSLEQYF. DNA for the CDR3: TGTGCCAGCAGCTTTCCCCGCGGACTAGTGGGATCGCTCGAGCAGTACTTC.